The clone carrying this T cell receptor beta chain was found many times. Read data end 3 residues before the CDR3 end; the end is taken from the germline J gene. CDR1 and CDR2 (germline): MGHRA, YSYEKL. Trimming took 3 bases from V and 5 from J; bases not matched to a gene: 12. This CDR3 is built from 17 residues. The method was immunoSEQ multiplex PCR; TCRdb's version includes in-frame clones alone and lacks a portion of them. Singletons are absent from the sample, which has about 52,000 clones. This entry is derived from a study of T cell clonality in common variable immunodeficiency. Sequenced: peripheral blood mononuclear cells. This receptor was identified in a person between 18 and 69 years old in good health. The genes are TRBV4-1 and TRBJ2-7; 11 bases match TRBD2. The CDR3 here is CASSQELAGALIHEQYF. The CDR3 DNA, read in part, is TGCGCCAGCAGCCAGGAACTAGCGGGAGCCCTCATCCACGAG.